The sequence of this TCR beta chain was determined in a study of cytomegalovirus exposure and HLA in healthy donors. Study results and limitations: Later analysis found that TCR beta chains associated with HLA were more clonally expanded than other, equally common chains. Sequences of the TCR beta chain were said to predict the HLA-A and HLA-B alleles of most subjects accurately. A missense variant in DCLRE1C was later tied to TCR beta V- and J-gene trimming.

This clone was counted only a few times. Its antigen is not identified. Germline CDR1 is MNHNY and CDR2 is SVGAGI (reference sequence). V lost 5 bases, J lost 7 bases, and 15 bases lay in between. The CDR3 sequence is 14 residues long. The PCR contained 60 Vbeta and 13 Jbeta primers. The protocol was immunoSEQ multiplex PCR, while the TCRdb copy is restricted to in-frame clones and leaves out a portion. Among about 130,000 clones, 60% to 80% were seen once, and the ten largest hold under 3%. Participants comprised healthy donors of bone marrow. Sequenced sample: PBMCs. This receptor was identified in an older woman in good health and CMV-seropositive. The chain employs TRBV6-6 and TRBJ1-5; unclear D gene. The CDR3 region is CASSTHSLEQPQHF. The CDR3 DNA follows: TGTGCCAGCAGTACACACAGCTTGGAACAGCCCCAGCATTTT.